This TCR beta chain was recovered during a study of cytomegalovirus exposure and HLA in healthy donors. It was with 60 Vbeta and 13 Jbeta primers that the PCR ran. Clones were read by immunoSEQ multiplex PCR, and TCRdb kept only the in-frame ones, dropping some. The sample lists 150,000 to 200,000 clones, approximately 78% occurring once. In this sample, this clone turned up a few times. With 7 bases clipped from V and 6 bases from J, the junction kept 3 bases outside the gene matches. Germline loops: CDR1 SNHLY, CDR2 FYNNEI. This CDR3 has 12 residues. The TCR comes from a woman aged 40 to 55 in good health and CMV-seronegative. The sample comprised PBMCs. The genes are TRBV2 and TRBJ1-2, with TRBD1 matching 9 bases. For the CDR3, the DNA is TGTGCCAGCACCTGGACAGGGGATGGCTACACCTTC. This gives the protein CASTWTGDGYTF. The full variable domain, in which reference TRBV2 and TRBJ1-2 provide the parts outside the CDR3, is EPEVTQTPSHQVTQMGQEVILRCVPISNHLYFYWYRQILGQKVEFLVSFYNNEISEKSEIFDDQFSVERPDGSNFTLKIRSTKLEDSAMYFCASTWTGDGYTFGSGTRLTVV.